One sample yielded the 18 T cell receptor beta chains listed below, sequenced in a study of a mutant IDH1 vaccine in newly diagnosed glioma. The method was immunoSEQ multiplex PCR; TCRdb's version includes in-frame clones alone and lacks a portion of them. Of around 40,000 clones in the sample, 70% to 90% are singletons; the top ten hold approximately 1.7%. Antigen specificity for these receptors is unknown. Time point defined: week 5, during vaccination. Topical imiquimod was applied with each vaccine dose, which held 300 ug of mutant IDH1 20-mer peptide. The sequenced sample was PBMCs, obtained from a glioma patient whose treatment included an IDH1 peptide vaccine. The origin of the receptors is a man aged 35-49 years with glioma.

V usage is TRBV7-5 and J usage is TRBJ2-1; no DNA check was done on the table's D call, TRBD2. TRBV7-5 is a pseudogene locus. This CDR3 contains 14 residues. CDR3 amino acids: CVRSPPGLANEQFF. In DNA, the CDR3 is TGTGTCAGAAGCCCACCGGGACTAGCGAATGAGCAGTTCTTC.

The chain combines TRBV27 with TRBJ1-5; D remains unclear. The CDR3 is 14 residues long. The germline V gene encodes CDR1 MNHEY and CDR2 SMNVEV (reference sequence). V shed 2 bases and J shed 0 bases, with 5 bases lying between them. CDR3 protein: CASSLGDSNQPQHF. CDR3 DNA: TGTGCCAGCAGTTTAGGGGATAGCAATCAGCCCCAGCATTTT.

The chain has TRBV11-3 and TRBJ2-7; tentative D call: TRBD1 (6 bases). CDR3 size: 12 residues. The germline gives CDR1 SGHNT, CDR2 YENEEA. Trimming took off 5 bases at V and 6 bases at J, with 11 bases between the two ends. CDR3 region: CASSAKGGEQYF. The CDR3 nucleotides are TGTGCCAGCAGCGCCAAAGGGGGCGAGCAGTACTTC.

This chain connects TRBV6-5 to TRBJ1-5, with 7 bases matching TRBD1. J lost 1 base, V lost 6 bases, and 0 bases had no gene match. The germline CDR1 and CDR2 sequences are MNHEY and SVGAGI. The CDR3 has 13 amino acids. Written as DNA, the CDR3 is TGTGCCAGCAGACAGGGGAGCAATCAGCCCCAGCATTTT. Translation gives CASRQGSNQPQHF.

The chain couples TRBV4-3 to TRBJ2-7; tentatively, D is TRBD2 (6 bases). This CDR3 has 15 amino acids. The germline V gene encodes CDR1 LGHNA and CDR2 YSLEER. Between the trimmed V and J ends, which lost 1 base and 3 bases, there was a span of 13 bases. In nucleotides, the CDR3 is TGCGCCAGCAGCCAAGGTTGGGGGGAAAGCTACGAGCAGTACTTC. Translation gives CASSQGWGESYEQYF.

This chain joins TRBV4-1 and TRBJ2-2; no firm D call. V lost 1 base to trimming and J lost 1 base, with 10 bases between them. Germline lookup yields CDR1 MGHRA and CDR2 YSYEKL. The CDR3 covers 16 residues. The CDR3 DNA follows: TGCGCCAGCAGCCAAGGGCTCAATAGGAACACCGGGGAGCTGTTTTTT. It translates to CASSQGLNRNTGELFF.

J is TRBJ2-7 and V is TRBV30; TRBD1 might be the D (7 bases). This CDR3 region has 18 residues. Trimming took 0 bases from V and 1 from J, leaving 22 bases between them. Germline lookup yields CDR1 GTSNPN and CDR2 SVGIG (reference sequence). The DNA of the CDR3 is TGTGCCTGGAGTGTACGGGGGAACCGGGACAGCGGATCCTACGAGCAGTACTTC. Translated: CAWSVRGNRDSGSYEQYF.

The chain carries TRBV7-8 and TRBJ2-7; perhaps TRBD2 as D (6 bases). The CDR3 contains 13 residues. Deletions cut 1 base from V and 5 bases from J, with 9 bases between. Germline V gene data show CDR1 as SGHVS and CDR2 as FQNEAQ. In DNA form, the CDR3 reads TGTGCCAGCAGCTTAGGGAGGGTGGACGAGCAGTACTTC. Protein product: CASSLGRVDEQYF.

CDR3 nucleotides: TGTGCCAGCAGGGAGGTAGAGACCCAGTACTTC. As protein: CASREVETQYF. V is TRBV2 and J is TRBJ2-5, with TRBD2 as a possible D gene (5 bases). V lost 6 bases to trimming and J lost 4 bases, with 6 bases between them. Germline V lookup: CDR1 SNHLY, CDR2 FYNNEI. CDR3 size: 11 residues.

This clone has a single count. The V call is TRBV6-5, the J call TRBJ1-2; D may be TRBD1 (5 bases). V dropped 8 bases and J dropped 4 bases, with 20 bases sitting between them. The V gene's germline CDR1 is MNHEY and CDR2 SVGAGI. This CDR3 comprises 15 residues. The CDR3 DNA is TGTGCCAGCGCGGTGGGGCAGCCCACGGGCTATGGCTACACCTTC. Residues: CASAVGQPTGYGYTF.

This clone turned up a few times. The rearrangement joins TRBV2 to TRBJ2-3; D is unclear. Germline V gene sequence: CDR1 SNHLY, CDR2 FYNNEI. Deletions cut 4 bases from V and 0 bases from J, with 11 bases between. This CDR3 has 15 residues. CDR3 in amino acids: CASSVRSSSTDTQYF. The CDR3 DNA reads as TGTGCCAGCAGTGTCAGGAGTTCTAGCACAGATACGCAGTATTTT.

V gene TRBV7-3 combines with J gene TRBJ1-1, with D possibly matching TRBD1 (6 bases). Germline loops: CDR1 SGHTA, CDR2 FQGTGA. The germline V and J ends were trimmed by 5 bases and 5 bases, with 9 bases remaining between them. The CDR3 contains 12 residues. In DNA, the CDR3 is TGTGCCAGCAGCCCTACAGGGACTGAAGCTTTCTTT. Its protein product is CASSPTGTEAFF.

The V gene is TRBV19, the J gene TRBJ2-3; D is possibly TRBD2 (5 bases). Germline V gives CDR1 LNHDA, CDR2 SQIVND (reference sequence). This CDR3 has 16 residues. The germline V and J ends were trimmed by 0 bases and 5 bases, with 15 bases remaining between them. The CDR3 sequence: CASSIDSPGAGDTQYF. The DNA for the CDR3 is TGTGCCAGTAGTATAGATAGTCCGGGCGCGGGAGATACGCAGTATTTT. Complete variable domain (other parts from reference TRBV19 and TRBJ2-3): DGGITQSPKYLFRKEGQNVTLSCEQNLNHDAMYWYRQDPGQGLRLIYYSQIVNDFQKGDIAEGYSVSREKKESFPLTVTSAQKNPTAFYLCASSIDSPGAGDTQYFGPGTRLTVL.

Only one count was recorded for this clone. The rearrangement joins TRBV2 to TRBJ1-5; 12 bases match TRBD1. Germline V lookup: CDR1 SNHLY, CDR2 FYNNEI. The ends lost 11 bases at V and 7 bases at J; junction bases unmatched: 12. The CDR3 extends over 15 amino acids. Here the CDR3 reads CAFRTGTGGRQPQHF. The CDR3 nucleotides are TGTGCCTTCCGAACCGGGACAGGGGGCCGGCAGCCCCAGCATTTT.

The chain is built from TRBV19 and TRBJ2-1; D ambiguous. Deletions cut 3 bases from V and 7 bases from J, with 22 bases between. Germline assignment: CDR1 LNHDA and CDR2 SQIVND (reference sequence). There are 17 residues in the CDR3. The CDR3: CASSIPPTELGRNEQFF. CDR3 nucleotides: TGTGCCAGTAGTATTCCCCCCACTGAGTTGGGCCGGAATGAGCAGTTCTTC.

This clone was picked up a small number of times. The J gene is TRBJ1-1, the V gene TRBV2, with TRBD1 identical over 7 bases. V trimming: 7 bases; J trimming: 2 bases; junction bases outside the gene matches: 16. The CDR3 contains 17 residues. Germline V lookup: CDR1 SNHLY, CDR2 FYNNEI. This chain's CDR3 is CASNKGAGRRPNTEAFF. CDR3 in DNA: TGTGCCAGCAACAAGGGGGCAGGCCGAAGACCTAACACTGAAGCTTTCTTT.

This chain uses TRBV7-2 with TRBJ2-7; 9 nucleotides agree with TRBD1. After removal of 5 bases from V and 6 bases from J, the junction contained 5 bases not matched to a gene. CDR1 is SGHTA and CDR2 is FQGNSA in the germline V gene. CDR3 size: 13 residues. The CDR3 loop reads CASSPGQGREQYF. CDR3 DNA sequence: TGTGCCAGCAGCCCCGGACAGGGGCGCGAGCAGTACTTC.

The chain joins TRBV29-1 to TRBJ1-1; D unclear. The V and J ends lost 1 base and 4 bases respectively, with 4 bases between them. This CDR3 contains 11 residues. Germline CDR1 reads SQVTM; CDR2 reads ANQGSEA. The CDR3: CSVEGTTEAFF. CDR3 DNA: TGCAGCGTTGAAGGTACCACTGAAGCTTTCTTT.